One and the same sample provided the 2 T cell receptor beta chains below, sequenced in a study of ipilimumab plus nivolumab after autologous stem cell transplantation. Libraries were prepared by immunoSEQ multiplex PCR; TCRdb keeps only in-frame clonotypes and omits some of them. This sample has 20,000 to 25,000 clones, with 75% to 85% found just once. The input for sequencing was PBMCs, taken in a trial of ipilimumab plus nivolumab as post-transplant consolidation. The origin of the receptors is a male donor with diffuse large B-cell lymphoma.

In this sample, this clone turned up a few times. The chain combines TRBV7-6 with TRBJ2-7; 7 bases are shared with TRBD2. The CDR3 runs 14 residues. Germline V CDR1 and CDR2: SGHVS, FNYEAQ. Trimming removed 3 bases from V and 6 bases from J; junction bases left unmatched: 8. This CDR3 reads CASSLEWGGFEQYF. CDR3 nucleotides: TGTGCCAGCAGCTTGGAGTGGGGGGGTTTCGAGCAGTACTTC.

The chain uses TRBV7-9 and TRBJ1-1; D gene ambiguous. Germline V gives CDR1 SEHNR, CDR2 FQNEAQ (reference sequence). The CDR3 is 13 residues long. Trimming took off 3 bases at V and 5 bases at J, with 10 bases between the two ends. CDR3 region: CASSFKGGTEAFF. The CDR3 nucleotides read TGTGCCAGCAGCTTTAAAGGTGGGACTGAAGCTTTCTTT.